Listed below are T cell receptor beta chains from one sample, sequenced in a study of cytomegalovirus exposure and HLA in healthy donors. The data were produced by immunoSEQ multiplex PCR, yet TCRdb's version contains in-frame clones alone and is incomplete. The sample records about 140,000 clones, about 70% being singletons. Sequencing used PBMCs. The receptors come from a woman aged 40 to 49 in good health and CMV-seronegative. Both conserved end residues are part of each CDR3. The D gene is left open where the match is weak. Part of the rows lack a size; the others show once, few, many or a class for expanded clones.

abundance: few; j_gene: TRBJ2-7; v_gene: TRBV4-1; d_gene: TRBD2; CDR3nt: TGCGCCAGCAGCCAAGTAGCCAGCGGGAGGGACGAGCAGTACTTC; CDR3aa: CASSQVASGRDEQYF
abundance: .; j_gene: TRBJ1-4; v_gene: TRBV7-9; d_gene: .; CDR3nt: TGTTCCAGCAGTTCAGGGCTTCCGGCTGAAAAACTGTTTTTT; CDR3aa: CSSSSGLPAEKLFF
abundance: .; j_gene: TRBJ2-3; v_gene: TRBV6-6; d_gene: .; CDR3nt: TGTGCCAGCAGTCCCGAGGGAGATACGCAGTATTTT; CDR3aa: CASSPEGDTQYF
abundance: .; j_gene: TRBJ2-1; v_gene: TRBV7-2; d_gene: .; CDR3nt: TGTGCCAGCAGCTCGTCAAGATCTGCCTTGAGCTCCTACAATGAGCAGTTCTTC; CDR3aa: CASSSSRSALSSYNEQFF
abundance: .; j_gene: TRBJ2-5; v_gene: TRBV10-3; d_gene: .; CDR3nt: TGTGCCATCAGGGGGACCGGGACACAAGAGACCCAGTACTTC; CDR3aa: CAIRGTGTQETQYF
abundance: .; j_gene: TRBJ2-1; v_gene: TRBV27; d_gene: TRBD1; CDR3nt: TGTGCCAGCAGGCCCGGGACAGGCTTTAGTTACCAAGATCACAATGAGCAGTTCTTC; CDR3aa: CASRPGTGFSYQDHNEQFF
abundance: .; j_gene: TRBJ1-1; v_gene: TRBV7-2; d_gene: .; CDR3nt: TGTGCCAGCAGCGAACAGCCGAACACTGAAGCTTTCTTT; CDR3aa: CASSEQPNTEAFF
abundance: .; j_gene: TRBJ2-5; v_gene: TRBV5-1; d_gene: .; CDR3nt: TGCGCCAGCAGCTTGGCCGGGGAGACCCAGTACTTC; CDR3aa: CASSLAGETQYF
abundance: .; j_gene: TRBJ2-3; v_gene: TRBV2; d_gene: .; CDR3nt: TGTGCCAGCAGTGCCCGGGGTGGCACAGATACGCAGTATTTT; CDR3aa: CASSARGGTDTQYF
abundance: .; j_gene: TRBJ1-1; v_gene: TRBV2; d_gene: .; CDR3nt: TGTGCCAGCAGTGTCCTGACAGTGAACACTGAAGCTTTCTTT; CDR3aa: CASSVLTVNTEAFF
abundance: .; j_gene: TRBJ2-1; v_gene: TRBV5-1; d_gene: .; CDR3nt: TGCGCCAGCAGCCCGCCCGTTGAGGCTGGTGAGCAGTTCTTC; CDR3aa: CASSPPVEAGEQFF